This TCR beta chain was identified during a study of shared clonotypes between healthy human individuals. Overall study: Each donor had three CD4 naive, three CD4 memory, two CD8 naive and one CD8 memory plate.

Libraries were prepared by immunoSEQ multiplex PCR; TCRdb keeps only in-frame clonotypes and omits some of them. The table has roughly 2 million clones, more than 90% seen once. Only one count was recorded for this clone. The sample has other DNA sequences that encode this CDR3 too. Germline V gene sequence: CDR1 SGHNT, CDR2 YYREEE (reference sequence). The CDR3 consists of 14 residues. V shed 0 bases and J 4 bases; nucleotides not matched to a gene: 0. This clonotype was sampled from a man younger than 35 in good health. The rearrangement joins TRBV5-4 to TRBJ1-4; 7 nucleotides line up with TRBD1. The sample consisted of naive CD4+ T cells sorted from blood. The subset: CD45RA+ positively selected. The CDR3 DNA reads as TGTGCCAGCAGCTTGGACAGGGGTAATGAAAAACTGTTTTTT. This sequence encodes CASSLDRGNEKLFF.